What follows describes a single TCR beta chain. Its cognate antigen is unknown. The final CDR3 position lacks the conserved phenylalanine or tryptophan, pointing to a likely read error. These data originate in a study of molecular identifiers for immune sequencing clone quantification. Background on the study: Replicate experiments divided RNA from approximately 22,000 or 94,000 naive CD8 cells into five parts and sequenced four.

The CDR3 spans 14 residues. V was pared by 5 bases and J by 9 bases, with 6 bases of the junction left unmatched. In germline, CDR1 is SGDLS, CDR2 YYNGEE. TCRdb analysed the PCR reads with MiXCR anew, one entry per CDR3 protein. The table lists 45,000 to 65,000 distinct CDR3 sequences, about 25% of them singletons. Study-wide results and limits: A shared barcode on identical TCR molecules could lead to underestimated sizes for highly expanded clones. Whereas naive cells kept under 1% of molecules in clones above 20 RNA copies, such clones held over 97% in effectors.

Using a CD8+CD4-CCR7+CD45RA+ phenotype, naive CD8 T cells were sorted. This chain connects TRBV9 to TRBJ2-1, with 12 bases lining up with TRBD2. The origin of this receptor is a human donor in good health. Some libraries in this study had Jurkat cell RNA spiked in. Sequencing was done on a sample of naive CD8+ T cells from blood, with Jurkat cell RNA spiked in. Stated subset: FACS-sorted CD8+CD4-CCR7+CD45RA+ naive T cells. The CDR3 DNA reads TGTGCCAGCAGTCTAGCGGGAGGGATCGGTGAGCAGTTCGTC. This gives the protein CASSLAGGIGEQFV.